This T cell receptor (beta chain) is drawn from a study of blood T cell repertoires in COVID-19. Across the study: Italy, Spain and the United States were the sources of the convalescent and acute COVID-19 samples.

The sample holds one count of this clone. Produced via immunoSEQ multiplex PCR; TCRdb's table is partial and in-frame only. The profile covers about 120,000 clones, with approximately 87% appearing a single time and about 3.9% taken by the ten largest. The V segment lost 5 bases and the J segment 1 base; nucleotides outside the gene matches: 7. There are 15 residues in the CDR3. Per germline, CDR1 MNHEY and CDR2 SVGEGT. The sample taken for sequencing was peripheral blood. This chain connects TRBV6-2 or TRBV6-3 to TRBJ2-5; TRBD2 matches 7 bases. The sequence derives from a man aged 55 to 69 with acute or convalescent COVID-19. This chain's CDR3 is CASSRGRGIQETQYF. The CDR3 coding sequence is TGTGCCAGCAGTCGCGGGCGGGGGATCCAAGAGACCCAGTACTTC.